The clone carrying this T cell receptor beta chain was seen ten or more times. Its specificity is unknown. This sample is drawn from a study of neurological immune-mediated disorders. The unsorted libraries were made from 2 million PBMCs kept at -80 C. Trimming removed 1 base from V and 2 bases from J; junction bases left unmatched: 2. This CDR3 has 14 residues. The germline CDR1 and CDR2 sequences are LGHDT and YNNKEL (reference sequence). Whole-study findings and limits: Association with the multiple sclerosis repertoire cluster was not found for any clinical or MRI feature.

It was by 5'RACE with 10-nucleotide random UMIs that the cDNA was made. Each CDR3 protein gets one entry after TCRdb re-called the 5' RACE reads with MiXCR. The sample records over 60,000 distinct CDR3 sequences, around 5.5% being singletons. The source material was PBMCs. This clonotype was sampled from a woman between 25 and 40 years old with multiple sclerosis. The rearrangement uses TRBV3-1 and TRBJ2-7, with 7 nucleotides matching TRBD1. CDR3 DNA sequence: TGTGCCAGCAGCCAAGGACAGGGACCCTACGAGCAGTACTTC. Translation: CASSQGQGPYEQYF.